The following is a T cell receptor (beta chain) sequence with its context. Its antigen is not known. V lost 2 bases and J 3 bases, leaving 5 bases between the germline ends. Germline values: CDR1 SNHLY, CDR2 FYNNEI. This CDR3 has 13 amino acids. These data originate in a study of cytomegalovirus exposure and HLA in healthy donors. Notes on the study in general: What TCR beta sequences reportedly achieved was accurate prediction of HLA-A and HLA-B alleles in most subjects. One variant, a missense change in DCLRE1C, was linked in a later analysis to TCR beta V- and J-gene trimming. It was shown in a later analysis that HLA-associated TCR beta chains were more clonally expanded than other, equally common chains.

Use of 60 Vbeta and 13 Jbeta primers characterized the PCR. Generated by immunoSEQ multiplex PCR, the TCRdb table keeps only in-frame clones and is missing some. The table lists around 210,000 clones. The sequenced material came from PBMCs. The V gene is TRBV2, the J gene TRBJ2-1; no clear D. The receptor's source is a girl aged 2-15 years in good health and CMV-seropositive. The CDR3 DNA reads as TGTGCCAGCAGTGAAAGAGGCTACAATGAGCAGTTCTTC. Translating gives CASSERGYNEQFF.